Listed below are T cell receptor beta chains from one sample, sequenced in a study of blood T cell repertoires in COVID-19. This table comes from immunoSEQ multiplex PCR, and its TCRdb copy is limited to in-frame clones, with some not included. This sample has 140,000 or so clones, with roughly nine tenths found just once. The sequencing sample was made of peripheral blood. These receptors all stem from a woman aged 60-75 years with active COVID-19. Each CDR3 is given with its conserved first and last residue. The D gene is left open where the match is weak. Expanded clones get a size class; other rows say once, few or many, or leave the size out.

D gene	V gene	clone size	J gene	CDR3 DNA	CDR3 protein
.	TRBV5-1	once	TRBJ1-1	TGCGCCAGCAGCCCTGTTGCGGGGGCGAACACTGAAGCTTTCTTT	CASSPVAGANTEAFF
TRBD1	TRBV11-2	.	TRBJ1-1	TGTGCCAGCAGCTCGGACAGGGACACTGAAGCTTTCTTT	CASSSDRDTEAFF
TRBD2	TRBV7-9	.	TRBJ2-4	TGTGCCAGCAGCTTGGCTAGCGGGAGGAGGAACATTCAGTACTTC	CASSLASGRRNIQYF
TRBD1	TRBV7-4	.	TRBJ1-2	TGTGCCAGCAGCGTCGACAGGGGGCGGGACTATGGCTACGCCTTC	CASSVDRGRDYGYAF
TRBD1	TRBV5-8	.	TRBJ2-7	TGTGCCAGCAGCCTAACGACAGGGGCAAGCGGGCAGTACTTC	CASSLTTGASGQYF
TRBD2	TRBV19	.	TRBJ2-5	TGTGCCAGTAGTATAAAGAAAGCTAGCGGGCAAGAGACCCAGTACTTC	CASSIKKASGQETQYF
.	TRBV14	.	TRBJ1-5	TGTGCCAGCAGCCAATCCGACGTTAAGCGGCCCCAGCATTTT	CASSQSDVKRPQHF
TRBD2	TRBV10-3	.	TRBJ2-5	TGTGCCATCAGTCTTAGCGGGAGAGAGACCCAGTACTTC	CAISLSGRETQYF
TRBD1	TRBV11-2	.	TRBJ1-1	TGTGCCAGCAGCTCCGGACAGGGGAGAACTGAAGCTTTCTTT	CASSSGQGRTEAFF
.	TRBV30	.	TRBJ1-2	TGTGCCTGGACGGAGGGGCCTGGCTATGGCTACACCTTC	CAWTEGPGYGYTF
TRBD1	TRBV7-2	.	TRBJ2-7	TGTGCCAGCAGCTTCGCAGGGGGATACGAGCAGTACTTC	CASSFAGGYEQYF
TRBD2	TRBV10-3	.	TRBJ2-1	TGTGCCATCAGGGACCTAGCGGGGGGGTACAATGAGCAGTTCTTC	CAIRDLAGGYNEQFF
.	TRBV5-1	.	TRBJ2-7	TGCGCCAGCAGGCAAGGGGACATCTACGAGCAGTACTTC	CASRQGDIYEQYF
.	TRBV5-4	.	TRBJ2-7	TGTGCCAGCAGCTTGCCGGGAACCTACGAGCAGTACTTC	CASSLPGTYEQYF
TRBD2	TRBV5-8	.	TRBJ2-3	TGTGCCAGCAGCTTGCGGACTAGCGCAGATACGCAGTATTTT	CASSLRTSADTQYF
TRBD1	TRBV23-1	.	TRBJ2-3	TGCGCCAGCAGTCGACAGGGGACTAGCACAGATACGCAGTATTTT	CASSRQGTSTDTQYF
.	TRBV3-1/TRBV3-2	.	TRBJ2-3	TGTGCCAGCAGCCAAGAGACCGAGGGAGTGGGCACAGATACGCAGTATTTT	CASSQETEGVGTDTQYF
.	TRBV28	.	TRBJ1-2	TGTGCCAGCAGTTGGGCCAGCTATGGCTACACCTTC	CASSWASYGYTF
.	TRBV28	.	TRBJ2-1	TGTGCCAGCAGTTTGGTAGGGGCCTACAATGAGCAGTTCTTC	CASSLVGAYNEQFF
.	TRBV6-4	.	TRBJ1-1	TGTGCCAGCAGTGACGCGTTGAACACTGAAGCTTTCTTT	CASSDALNTEAFF
TRBD2	TRBV6-1	.	TRBJ2-7	TGTGCCAGCAGTGAAGGGACTAGCGGGCTTGCCTACGAGCAGTACTTC	CASSEGTSGLAYEQYF
TRBD2	TRBV18	.	TRBJ2-1	TGTGCCAGCTCACCCAGACTAGCGGGAGAGCCGAGCGGGGACAATGAGCAGTTCTTC	CASSPRLAGEPSGDNEQFF
TRBD1	TRBV7-2	once	TRBJ1-6	TGTGCCAGCAGCTTGTTGGGGACAGCAAATAATTCACCCCTCCACTTT	CASSLLGTANNSPLHF
TRBD1	TRBV5-1	.	TRBJ1-4	TGCGCCAGCAGCTGGACAGGGGAAGTTGGTGAAAAACTGTTTTTT	CASSWTGEVGEKLFF
.	TRBV9	.	TRBJ2-5	TGTGCCAGCAGCGTAGCGGTGGGTCTACAGGAGACCCAGTACTTC	CASSVAVGLQETQYF
.	TRBV19	.	TRBJ1-4	TGTGCCAGCCACCGGGGTGGACCTAATGAAAAACTGTTTTTT	CASHRGGPNEKLFF
.	TRBV5-1	.	TRBJ2-3	TGCGCCAGCAGCTTCTATGTCACGGAGGGTACGCAGTATTTT	CASSFYVTEGTQYF
TRBD2	TRBV19	once	TRBJ2-5	TGTGCCAGTATTGGCGGGAGGTTAGAGACCCAGTACTTC	CASIGGRLETQYF
TRBD1	TRBV28	.	TRBJ2-7	TGTGCCAGCAGTTCGCCCGGGGACAGAGGATCCTACGAGCAGTACTTC	CASSSPGDRGSYEQYF
TRBD2	TRBV4-3	.	TRBJ2-1	TGCGCCAGCAGCTCAAGCGGGAGGAGCTCCTACAATGAGCAGTTCTTC	CASSSSGRSSYNEQFF
.	TRBV18	.	TRBJ2-2	TGTGCCAGCTCACCAAGAGAGGCCGGGGAGCTGTTTTTT	CASSPREAGELFF